These 29 T cell receptor beta chains originate from one sample sequenced in a study of cytomegalovirus exposure and HLA in healthy donors. With 60 Vbeta and 13 Jbeta primers, the PCR was carried out. Only in-frame clones appear in the TCRdb table, and some are missing; sequencing was by immunoSEQ multiplex PCR. Its table lists 95,000 to 150,000 clones. Sequencing used PBMCs. These receptors came from a man aged 18 to 29 in good health and CMV-seronegative.

The chain joins TRBV9 to TRBJ1-4; a weak D match, TRBD1 (5 bases). Germline CDR1 reads SGDLS; CDR2 reads YYNGEE. The CDR3 runs to 14 residues. The germline V and J ends were trimmed by 4 bases and 7 bases, with 14 bases remaining between them. CDR3 protein: CASSSDSTGEKLFF. The CDR3 bases are TGTGCCAGCAGCAGCGACAGTACAGGTGAAAAACTGTTTTTT. Based on the CDR3 plus reference TRBV9 and TRBJ1-4, the full variable domain is DSGVTQTPKHLITATGQRVTLRCSPRSGDLSVYWYQQSLDQGLQFLIQYYNGEERAKGNILERFSAQQFPDLHSELNLSSLELGDSALYFCASSSDSTGEKLFFGSGTQLSVL.

This rearrangement joins TRBV2 to TRBJ1-5, with a possible D match to TRBD1 (5 bases). Germline V CDR1 and CDR2: SNHLY, FYNNEI. V was clipped by 3 bases and J by 0 bases, with 12 bases between them. This CDR3 contains 16 residues. CDR3 sequence: CASSDSRQFSNQPQHF. CDR3 nucleotides: TGTGCCAGCAGTGATTCCCGACAGTTTAGCAATCAGCCCCAGCATTTT.

The J gene is TRBJ1-2, the V gene TRBV19; a possible D gene is TRBD1 (5 bases). Germline lookup yields CDR1 LNHDA and CDR2 SQIVND (reference sequence). The V and J ends lost 3 bases and 0 bases respectively, with 14 bases between them. CDR3 length: 16 amino acids. The CDR3 coding sequence is TGTGCCAGTAGTATTGATTGGACACCTACTAACTATGGCTACACCTTC. The encoded protein is CASSIDWTPTNYGYTF.

The V call is TRBV18, the J call TRBJ2-1; TRBD1 matches at 7 bases. CDR1 and CDR2 (germline): KGHSH, LQKENI. Trimming cost V 0 bases and J 5 bases; bases outside gene matches: 4. CDR3 size: 15 residues. CDR3 DNA: TGTGCCAGCTCACCACCGGGACAGCGACACAATGAGCAGTTCTTC. Protein sequence: CASSPPGQRHNEQFF. The variable domain in full, with the rest retrieved from reference TRBV18 and TRBJ2-1, is NAGVMQNPRHLVRRRGQEARLRCSPMKGHSHVYWYRQLPEEGLKFMVYLQKENIIDESGMPKERFSAEFPKEGPSILRIQQVVRGDSAAYFCASSPPGQRHNEQFFGPGTRLTVL.

V and J are TRBV7-2 and TRBJ2-3; D remains ambiguous. This CDR3 is built from 13 residues. The V end lost 1 base, the J end lost 5 bases, and 7 bases lay between the germline ends. Germline CDR1 and CDR2: SGHTA and FQGNSA. CDR3 in amino acids: CASSLELRDTQYF. Written as DNA, the CDR3 is TGTGCCAGCAGCTTAGAACTTAGAGATACGCAGTATTTT.

Written as DNA, the CDR3 is TGCAGCGTTGATTTGGGGACAGGAGCCTACGAGCAGTACTTC. Protein: CSVDLGTGAYEQYF. This chain uses TRBV29-1 with TRBJ2-7; 8 positions agree with TRBD1. V was pared by 3 bases and J by 2 bases, with 6 bases of the junction left unmatched. The germline V gene has CDR1 SQVTM and CDR2 ANQGSEA. The CDR3 consists of 14 residues.

The rearrangement links TRBV30 to TRBJ1-1; the D gene is possibly TRBD1 (6 bases). Germline CDR1 reads GTSNPN; CDR2 reads SVGIG (reference sequence). CDR3 length: 13 amino acids. V lost 7 bases and J lost 4, with 16 bases in between. The CDR3 nucleotides read TGTGCCTTGGACGCAGGGGTGAGCACTGAAGCTTTCTTT. This codes for CALDAGVSTEAFF.

J is TRBJ2-7 and V is TRBV5-4; 9 bases match TRBD1. V was pared by 1 base and J by 5 bases, with 7 bases of the junction left unmatched. The CDR3 has 15 residues. Germline V CDR1 and CDR2: SGHNT, YYREEE (reference sequence). In DNA form, the CDR3 reads TGTGCCAGCAGCTTGAGAGCGGACAGGGGAAACGAGCAGTACTTC. Translation: CASSLRADRGNEQYF.

V and J are TRBV6-1 and TRBJ2-4; 12 nucleotides match TRBD2. This CDR3 contains 19 residues. V was clipped by 0 bases and J by 7 bases; unmatched bases: 13. Germline V gives CDR1 MNHNS, CDR2 SASEGT. DNA of the CDR3: TGTGCCAGCAGTGAAGCGCTAAGAGGAGGACTAGCGGGGAGGAACATTCAGTACTTC. This sequence encodes CASSEALRGGLAGRNIQYF.

Remarks on this clone: The identical CDR3 is also encoded by other nucleotide sequences in the sample. The chain uses TRBV5-1 and TRBJ1-1; tentatively, D is TRBD1 (6 bases). V dropped 1 base and J dropped 0 bases, with 16 bases sitting between them. CDR1 and CDR2 (germline): SGHRS, YFSETQ. This CDR3 has 17 residues. CDR3 DNA sequence: TGCGCCAGCAGCTTGACGGCAGGGGCACCCTTGAACACTGAAGCTTTCTTT. Translating it yields CASSLTAGAPLNTEAFF. The whole variable domain, remainder taken from reference TRBV5-1 and TRBJ1-1, is KAGVTQTPRYLIKTRGQQVTLSCSPISGHRSVSWYQQTPGQGLQFLFEYFSETQRNKGNFPGRFSGRQFSNSRSEMNVSTLELGDSALYLCASSLTAGAPLNTEAFFGQGTRLTVV.

This rearrangement joins TRBV7-2 to TRBJ2-5; no clear D. Trimming left V 4 bases short and J 3 bases short, with 3 bases between. Germline V gene data show CDR1 as SGHTA and CDR2 as FQGNSA. The CDR3 is made up of 11 amino acids. The CDR3 DNA sequence: TGTGCCAGCAGCTACAAAGAGACCCAGTACTTC. This codes for CASSYKETQYF.

In nucleotides, the CDR3 is TGCGCCAGCAGCCACCCCTATGCTGAGCAGTTCTTC. This sequence encodes CASSHPYAEQFF. The chain is built from TRBV4-1 and TRBJ2-1, with D hard to call. The ends were cut back, 3 bases at V and 9 bases at J, with 9 bases in the middle. Germline V gives CDR1 MGHRA, CDR2 YSYEKL. CDR3 size: 12 residues.

The V and J genes are TRBV5-6 and TRBJ2-2; 9 bases match TRBD1. Germline V gene sequence: CDR1 SGHDT, CDR2 YYEEEE. The J segment lost 6 bases and the V segment lost 4 bases, leaving 10 bases of the junction unmatched. The CDR3 has 16 amino acids. The CDR3: CASSVTGTGPSGELFF. CDR3 bases: TGTGCCAGCAGCGTAACCGGGACAGGGCCTTCCGGGGAGCTGTTTTTT.

The rearrangement links TRBV5-4 to TRBJ2-7; 8 bases are a match to TRBD1. The CDR3 sequence is 15 residues long. V lost 2 bases to trimming and J lost 3 bases; unmatched junction nucleotides: 7. Germline CDR1 reads SGHNT; CDR2 reads YYREEE (reference sequence). In DNA, the CDR3 is TGTGCCAGCAGCTTAGACGGGACAGGTGACTACGAGCAGTACTTC. Translation: CASSLDGTGDYEQYF.

The CDR3 coding sequence is TGTGCCAGCAGCGTCTGGGACAGGGCGAGCACCTACGAGCAGTACTTC. It encodes CASSVWDRASTYEQYF. The chain links TRBV9 to TRBJ2-5; TRBD1 matches at 9 bases. The J call may not be correct, given that the DNA end is closer to TRBJ2-7. Germline V gene lookup returns CDR1 SGDLS and CDR2 YYNGEE. The CDR3 spans 16 residues.

The chain couples TRBV6-5 to TRBJ1-2; 10 nucleotides line up with TRBD1. The CDR3 runs to 15 residues. J was trimmed by 5 bases and V by 6 bases; bases with no gene match: 9. CDR1 is MNHEY and CDR2 is SVGAGI in the germline V gene. Here the CDR3 reads CASRLDRGQRYGYTF. CDR3 bases: TGTGCCAGCAGGCTAGACAGGGGGCAACGATATGGCTACACCTTC.

The chain carries TRBV6-1 and TRBJ1-5, with a tentative D call TRBD1 (6 bases). Looked up from germline, CDR1 is MNHNS and CDR2 is SASEGT. Trimming removed 4 bases at V and 6 bases at J, with 16 bases between. The CDR3 is 15 residues long. The CDR3 coding sequence is TGTGCCAGCAGTGCAGACACAGGGTTTGGTCAGCCCCAGCATTTT. It yields the protein CASSADTGFGQPQHF.

The genes are TRBV6-1 and TRBJ2-7; D perhaps matches TRBD1 (6 bases). Germline CDR1 reads MNHNS; CDR2 reads SASEGT. The CDR3 extends over 12 amino acids. The germline V and J ends were trimmed by 8 bases and 4 bases, with 12 bases remaining between them. The CDR3 here is CASSDRTYEQYF. In DNA, the CDR3 is TGTGCCAGCTCGGACAGAACATACGAGCAGTACTTC.

This chain connects TRBV13 to TRBJ1-2, with 8 nucleotides matching TRBD1. V shed 5 bases and J 0 bases; nucleotides not matched to a gene: 5. This CDR3 region has 15 residues. Per germline, CDR1 PRHDT and CDR2 FYEKMQ (reference sequence). CDR3 coding DNA: TGTGCCAGCAGCCTAACGGGACAGGCTAACTATGGCTACACCTTC. Protein: CASSLTGQANYGYTF.

The CDR3 spells CASSLALRGLTYEQYF. As DNA, the CDR3 is TGTGCCAGCAGCTTGGCCCTTAGAGGACTAACCTACGAGCAGTACTTC. The rearrangement uses TRBV5-6 and TRBJ2-7; the D gene is possibly TRBD2 (6 bases). V was shortened by 0 bases and J by 2 bases, with 15 bases between the two germline ends. Germline V CDR1 and CDR2: SGHDT, YYEEEE. The CDR3 totals 16 residues. Supplemented by reference TRBV5-6 and TRBJ2-7, the full variable domain reads DAGVTQSPTHLIKTRGQQVTLRCSPKSGHDTVSWYQQALGQGPQFIFQYYEEEERQRGNFPDRFSGHQFPNYSSELNVNALLLGDSALYLCASSLALRGLTYEQYFGPGTRLTVT.

The V gene is TRBV5-1, the J gene TRBJ1-2; perhaps TRBD1 as D (6 bases). The CDR3 covers 14 residues. The V end lost 2 bases, the J end lost 3 bases, and 11 bases lay between the germline ends. Germline V lookup: CDR1 SGHRS, CDR2 YFSETQ. CDR3 coding DNA: TGCGCCAGCAGCTTACAGGGTTCTTACTATGGCTACACCTTC. Translated, it gives CASSLQGSYYGYTF.

CDR3 sequence: CASRTGKWNEQYF. For the CDR3, the DNA is TGTGCCAGCAGGACAGGGAAGTGGAACGAGCAGTACTTC. The chain couples TRBV6-5 to TRBJ2-7, with TRBD1 identical over 7 bases. This CDR3 is built from 13 residues. Germline CDR1 is MNHEY and CDR2 is SVGAGI. Unmatched junction bases numbered 7, after V lost 6 bases and J lost 5 bases.

The chain couples TRBV6-1 to TRBJ1-2, with TRBD1 identical over 8 bases. This CDR3 spans 16 amino acids. J gave up 0 bases and V 3 bases, and 6 bases lay outside the gene matches. CDR1 is MNHNS, CDR2 SASEGT, per germline. The CDR3 DNA is TGTGCCAGCAGTGATCCCGACAGGGGTGCTAACTATGGCTACACCTTC. Translating gives CASSDPDRGANYGYTF.

The chain employs TRBV6-1 and TRBJ1-3; D uncertain. The CDR3 consists of 14 residues. V lost 2 bases and J lost 4, with 9 bases in between. Germline lookup yields CDR1 MNHNS and CDR2 SASEGT. The CDR3 DNA is TGTGCCAGCAGTGAAATCAGCGAAGGAAACACCATATATTTT. Protein product: CASSEISEGNTIYF.

V usage is TRBV27 and J usage is TRBJ2-7; D remains unclear. Germline V gene sequence: CDR1 MNHEY, CDR2 SMNVEV (reference sequence). The ends were cut back, 3 bases at V and 0 bases at J, with 6 bases in the middle. The CDR3 runs to 13 residues. CDR3: CASSFLSSYEQYF. The CDR3 coding sequence is TGTGCCAGCAGTTTCCTGAGCTCCTACGAGCAGTACTTC.

This chain connects TRBV30 to TRBJ1-3; D unresolved. The CDR3 has 14 amino acids. V was clipped by 4 bases and J by 0 bases, with 10 bases between them. Germline V CDR1 and CDR2: GTSNPN, SVGIG (reference sequence). The CDR3 region is CAWTPGSSGNTIYF. Here the CDR3 DNA reads TGTGCCTGGACCCCCGGGTCCTCTGGAAACACCATATATTTT.

The chain uses TRBV18 and TRBJ2-1; 10 positions match TRBD2. The CDR3 totals 17 residues. Germline-derived CDR1 and CDR2 are KGHSH and LQKENI. Trimming cost V 3 bases and J 8 bases; bases outside gene matches: 13. CDR3 loop: CASSPTTSGVSWYEQFF. The CDR3 bases are TGTGCCAGCTCACCGACCACTAGCGGGGTCTCGTGGTATGAGCAGTTCTTC.

The rearrangement joins TRBV7-8 to TRBJ2-7, with D unclear. This CDR3 is built from 14 residues. Trimming left V 1 base short and J 5 bases short, with 12 bases between. Germline CDR1 and CDR2: SGHVS and FQNEAQ. The CDR3 here is CASSLGRSLNEQYF. CDR3 coding DNA: TGTGCCAGCAGCTTAGGGCGGAGCCTGAACGAGCAGTACTTC.

In DNA, the CDR3 is TGTGCCAGCAGCTTGCTTCGGGGGACGGCCTACGAGCAGTACTTC. It codes for CASSLLRGTAYEQYF. The genes are TRBV5-4 and TRBJ2-7, with D maybe TRBD2 (6 bases). Trimming left V 1 base short and J 2 bases short, with 13 bases between. This CDR3 has 15 residues. Germline V lookup: CDR1 SGHNT, CDR2 YYREEE (reference sequence).